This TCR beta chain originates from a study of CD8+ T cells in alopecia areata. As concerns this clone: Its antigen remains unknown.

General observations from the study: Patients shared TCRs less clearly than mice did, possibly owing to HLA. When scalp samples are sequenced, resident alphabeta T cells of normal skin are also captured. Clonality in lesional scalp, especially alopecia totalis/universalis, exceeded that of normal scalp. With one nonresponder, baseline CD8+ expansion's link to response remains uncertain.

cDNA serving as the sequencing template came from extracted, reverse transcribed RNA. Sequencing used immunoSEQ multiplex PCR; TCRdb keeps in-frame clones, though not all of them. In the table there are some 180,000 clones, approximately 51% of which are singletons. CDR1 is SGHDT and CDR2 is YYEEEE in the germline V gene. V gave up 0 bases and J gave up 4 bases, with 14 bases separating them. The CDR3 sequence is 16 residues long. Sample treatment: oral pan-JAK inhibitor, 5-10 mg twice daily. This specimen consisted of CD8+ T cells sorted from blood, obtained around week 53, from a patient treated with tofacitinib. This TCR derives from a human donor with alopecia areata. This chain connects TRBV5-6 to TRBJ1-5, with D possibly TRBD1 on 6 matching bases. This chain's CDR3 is CASSLAAGAINQPQHF. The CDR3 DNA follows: TGTGCCAGCAGCTTGGCCGCAGGGGCGATAAATCAGCCCCAGCATTTT.